This T cell receptor beta chain was identified during a study of blood T cell repertoires in COVID-19 (dated by TCRdb to the early 2020s). General notes on the study: The collaborator samples originated in the United States, Italy and Spain and spanned the acute and convalescent phases of COVID-19. The material from the prospective study consisted of cDNA or gDNA derived from T cells, B-cell-depleted T cells, or PBMCs. Subjects who had been exposed to COVID-19, were actively infected with it, or had recovered from it provided the deeply sampled blood TCRbeta repertoires that made up the dataset. The repertoires were made available in a free public database intended to serve as a resource for research on the immune response to SARS-CoV-2. Samples were obtained from the ongoing ImmuneRACE study (first 160 participants) and from roughly 1,300 subjects provided by 6 global collaborators. Nearly every sample came with metadata listing a de-identified subject ID, COVID-19 status, age in years and sex. HLA class I and class II types, where available, came from metadata supplied by the sample provider rather than from assay-based typing.

The collaborating institutions used their own protocols to collect whole blood in K2EDTA tubes. For TCRbeta analysis, collaborators shipped samples as frozen whole blood, isolated PBMCs, or DNA extracted from either of those sample types. The CDR3 covers 13 residues, taking in both the cysteine and the phenylalanine. The sequence is cut down to CDR3 DNA, 39 bases in frame from base 1. The CDR1 and CDR2 encoded by the germline V gene are SGHAT and FQNNGV. V is cut by 1 base and J by 8 bases, and the space between the germline ends is 11 bases. A remark on this clone: This receptor's antigen is unknown. Within one base of it there is no much larger clone, and no base qualities were kept.

Broad study findings and their caveats: The quantity of clinical and demographic metadata differed by source and by participant and was supplied without curation.

The immunoSEQ Assay, a bias-controlled multiplex PCR, was used to amplify TCRbeta CDR3 regions from genomic DNA. The authors' pipeline ran thus. Nucleated cell counts per sample were estimated from amplification of reference gene primers within the assay. To quantify the absolute abundance of each unique TCRbeta CDR3 rearrangement, sequence reads were collapsed and filtered. For each sample, productive Simpson clonality was calculated as the square root of Simpson's diversity index over productive rearrangements. In TCRdb, the immuneACCESS table is reduced to in-frame sequences with V and J assigned. These tables do not hold every clone; where another copy was compared, an unresolved V gene accounts for under half, and the others remain unexplained. Clone size and the V and J calls come from that table; the DNA yielded D and trimming. The sample table records around 47,000 clones; about 81% of these occur just once. The ten largest account for nearly 45% of the sample.

This TCR was sampled from a human donor in a cohort sampled during active COVID-19. The specimen sequenced was peripheral blood. The chain links TRBV11-2 with TRBJ1-2; the D gene cannot be resolved reliably. The CDR3 is CASSLVGREGYTF. The nucleotides read TGTGCCAGCAGCTTAGTGGGGAGGGAGGGCTACACCTTC.